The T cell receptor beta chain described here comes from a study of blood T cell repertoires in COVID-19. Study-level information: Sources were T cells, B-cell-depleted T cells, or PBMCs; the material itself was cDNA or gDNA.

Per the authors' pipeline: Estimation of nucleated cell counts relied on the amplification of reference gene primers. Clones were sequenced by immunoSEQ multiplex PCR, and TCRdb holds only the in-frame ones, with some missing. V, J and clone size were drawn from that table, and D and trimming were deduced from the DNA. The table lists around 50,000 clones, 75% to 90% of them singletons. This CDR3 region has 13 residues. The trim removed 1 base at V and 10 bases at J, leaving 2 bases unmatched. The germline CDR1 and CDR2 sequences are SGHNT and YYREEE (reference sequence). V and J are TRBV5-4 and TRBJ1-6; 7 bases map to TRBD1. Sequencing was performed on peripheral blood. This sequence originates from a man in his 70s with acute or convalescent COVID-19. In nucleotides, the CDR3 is TGTGCCAGCAGCTTGCAGGGGGACTCACCCCTCCACTTT. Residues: CASSLQGDSPLHF.